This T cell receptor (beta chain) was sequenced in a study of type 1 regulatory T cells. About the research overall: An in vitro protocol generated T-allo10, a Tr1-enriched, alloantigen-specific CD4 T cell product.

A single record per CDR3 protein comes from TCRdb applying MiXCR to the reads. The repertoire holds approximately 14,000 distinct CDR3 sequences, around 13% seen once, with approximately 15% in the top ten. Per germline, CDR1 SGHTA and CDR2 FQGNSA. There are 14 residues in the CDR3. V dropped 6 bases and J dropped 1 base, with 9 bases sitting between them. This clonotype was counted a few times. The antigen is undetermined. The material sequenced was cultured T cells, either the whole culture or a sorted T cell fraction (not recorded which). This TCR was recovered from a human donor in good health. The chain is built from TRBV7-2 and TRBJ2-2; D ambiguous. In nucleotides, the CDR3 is TGTGCCAGCAGACCTGCAGGGAACACCGGGGAGCTGTTTTTT. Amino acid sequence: CASRPAGNTGELFF. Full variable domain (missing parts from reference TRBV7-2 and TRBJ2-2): GAGVSQSPSNKVTEKGKDVELRCDPISGHTALYWYRQSLGQGLEFLIYFQGNSAPDKSGLPSDRFSAERTGGSVSTLTIQRTQQEDSAVYLCASRPAGNTGELFFGEGSRLTVL.